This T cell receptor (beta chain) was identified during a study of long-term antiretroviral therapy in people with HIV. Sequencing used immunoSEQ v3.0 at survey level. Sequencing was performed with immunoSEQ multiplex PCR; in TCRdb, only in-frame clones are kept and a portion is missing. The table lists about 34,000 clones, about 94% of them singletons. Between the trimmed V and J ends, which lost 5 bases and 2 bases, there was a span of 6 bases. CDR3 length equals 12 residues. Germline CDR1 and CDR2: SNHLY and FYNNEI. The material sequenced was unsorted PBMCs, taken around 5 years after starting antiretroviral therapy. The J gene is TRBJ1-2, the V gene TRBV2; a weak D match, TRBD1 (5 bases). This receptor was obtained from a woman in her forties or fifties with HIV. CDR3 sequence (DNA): TGTGCCAGCAGTAACAGGAACTATGGCTACACCTTC. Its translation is CASSNRNYGYTF.